This T cell receptor beta chain was found in a study of blood T cell repertoires in COVID-19. For the study at large: Spain, Italy and the United States supplied samples that represented acute and convalescent COVID-19. T cells, B-cell-depleted T cells, or PBMCs provided the cDNA or gDNA that served as material.

Original handling: Reference gene primer amplification in the assay estimated nucleated cell counts. Using immunoSEQ multiplex PCR, the repertoire was profiled, and TCRdb retains in-frame clones only, with some absent. The V and J calls and clone size were taken over from that table, and D and trimming were inferred from the DNA. The repertoire holds approximately 83,000 clones, roughly 88% seen once, with about 7% in the top ten. Trimming took off 2 bases at V and 2 bases at J, with 10 bases between the two ends. The CDR3 runs 15 residues. CDR1 is SNHLY and CDR2 is FYNNEI in the germline V gene. The receptor was derived from a man between 65 and 80 years old with acute or convalescent COVID-19. Sequenced: peripheral blood. The rearrangement links TRBV2 to TRBJ1-5; D is uncertain. CDR3 bases: TGTGCCAGCAGTGAAAGCGGTGCAGGCAATCAGCCCCAGCATTTT. Its protein is CASSESGAGNQPQHF.